This T cell receptor (beta chain) stems from a study of T cell responses to AZD1222 COVID-19 vaccine. General study points: Spike-specific TCR repertoires showed rising breadth and depth after two AZD1222 doses.

Assay: immunoSEQ multiplex PCR; the TCRdb copy retains only in-frame clones and omits some. The top ten clones hold around 1.3% of a sample with 150,000 or so clones, around 92% of them seen once. As for this clone: The antigen remains undetermined.

The V segment lost 2 bases and the J segment 5 bases; nucleotides outside the gene matches: 9. The CDR3 runs to 15 residues. In germline, CDR1 is SGHDT, CDR2 YYEEEE. The sample consisted of peripheral blood, taken on day 0 of AZD1222 vaccination. The clonotype was recovered from an adult in good health. J is TRBJ1-2 and V is TRBV5-6; TRBD1 matches 7 bases. This CDR3 is CASSFGAGGEYGYTF. CDR3 bases: TGTGCCAGCAGCTTCGGGGCAGGGGGAGAGTATGGCTACACCTTC.